This T cell receptor beta chain was captured by sequencing in a study of blood T cell repertoires in COVID-19. Study at large: T cells, B-cell-depleted T cells, or PBMCs supplied cDNA or gDNA.

Authors' processing steps: Cell counts per sample came from amplifying reference gene primers. TCRdb's copy holds only in-frame clones and misses some; the assay was immunoSEQ multiplex PCR. V, J and clone size derive from that table, while D and trimming were established from the DNA sequence. The sample lists about 150,000 clones; 84% were seen once. The germline V gene encodes CDR1 SGHTA and CDR2 FQGNSA. This CDR3 comprises 14 residues. V gave up 7 bases and J gave up 4 bases, with 14 bases separating them. Enrollees, about 18 to 90 years old, lived in around 23 US areas. Assignments of participants to cohorts depended upon their own reported clinical history.

The material sequenced was PBMCs or T cells enriched from blood (not recorded which). This chain links TRBV7-2 with TRBJ1-3; the D is unclear. This TCR was recovered from a woman between 50 and 59 years old who had been exposed to COVID-19. CDR3 loop: CASKRYLSGNTIYF. DNA of the CDR3: TGTGCCAGCAAACGCTACTTGTCGGGAAACACCATATATTTT.